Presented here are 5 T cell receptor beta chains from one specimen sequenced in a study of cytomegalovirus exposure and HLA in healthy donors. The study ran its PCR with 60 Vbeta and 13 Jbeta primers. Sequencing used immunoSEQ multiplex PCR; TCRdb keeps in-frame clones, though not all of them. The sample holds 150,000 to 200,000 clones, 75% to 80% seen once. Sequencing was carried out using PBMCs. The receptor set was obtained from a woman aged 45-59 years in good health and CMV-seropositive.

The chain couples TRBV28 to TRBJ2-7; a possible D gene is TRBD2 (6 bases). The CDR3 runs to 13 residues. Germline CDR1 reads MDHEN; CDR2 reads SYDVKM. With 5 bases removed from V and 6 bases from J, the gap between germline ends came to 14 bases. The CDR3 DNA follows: TGTGCCAGCAGTCCCGGACTAAAGGCCGAGCAGTACTTC. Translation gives CASSPGLKAEQYF.

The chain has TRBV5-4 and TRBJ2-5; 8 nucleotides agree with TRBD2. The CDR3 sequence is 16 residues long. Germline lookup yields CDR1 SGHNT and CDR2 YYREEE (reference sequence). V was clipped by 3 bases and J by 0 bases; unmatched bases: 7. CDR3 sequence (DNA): TGTGCCAGCAGCTCTACCGGGGGGGGGTACCAAGAGACCCAGTACTTC. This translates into CASSSTGGGYQETQYF.

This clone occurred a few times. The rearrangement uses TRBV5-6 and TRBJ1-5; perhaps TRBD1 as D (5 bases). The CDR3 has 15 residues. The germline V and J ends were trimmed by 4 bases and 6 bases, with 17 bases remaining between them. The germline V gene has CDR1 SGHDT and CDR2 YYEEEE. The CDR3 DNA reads TGTGCCAGCAGCCCGCGGGGAGGGGTCCCTCAGCCCCAGCATTTT. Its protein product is CASSPRGGVPQPQHF.

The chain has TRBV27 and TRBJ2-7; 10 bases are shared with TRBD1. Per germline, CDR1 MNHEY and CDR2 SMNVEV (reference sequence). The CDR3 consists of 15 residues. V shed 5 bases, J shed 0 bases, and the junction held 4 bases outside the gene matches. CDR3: CASSPGQGSSYEQYF. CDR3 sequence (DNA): TGTGCCAGCAGTCCGGGACAGGGGAGCTCCTACGAGCAGTACTTC.

CDR3 amino acids: CASSYRTGVNSPLHF. The CDR3 nucleotides read TGTGCCAGCAGCTATCGGACAGGCGTTAATTCACCCCTCCACTTT. J is TRBJ1-6 and V is TRBV7-2, with 7 bases fitting TRBD1. The CDR3 loop spans 15 amino acids. Looked up from germline, CDR1 is SGHTA and CDR2 is FQGNSA. J gave up 6 bases and V 4 bases, and 6 bases lay outside the gene matches.